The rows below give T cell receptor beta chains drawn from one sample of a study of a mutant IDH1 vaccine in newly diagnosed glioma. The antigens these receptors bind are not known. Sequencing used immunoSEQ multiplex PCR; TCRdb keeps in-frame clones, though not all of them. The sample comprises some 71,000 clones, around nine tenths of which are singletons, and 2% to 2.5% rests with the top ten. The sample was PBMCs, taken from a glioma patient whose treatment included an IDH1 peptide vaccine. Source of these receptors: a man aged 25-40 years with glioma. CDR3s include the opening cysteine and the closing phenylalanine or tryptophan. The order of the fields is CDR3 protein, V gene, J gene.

CASSPGGGNTEAFF	TRBV5-1	TRBJ1-1
CASSAANLTFNEKLFF	TRBV10-1	TRBJ1-4
CASSSMTDLNYGYTF	TRBV13	TRBJ1-2
CASSDSWEGNEQFF	TRBV6-4	TRBJ2-1
CAWSAGLSNQPQHF	TRBV30	TRBJ1-5
CAWSVPGAGGNTIYF	TRBV30	TRBJ1-3
CASSLGQLKTEAFF	TRBV7-2	TRBJ1-1
CASSSTGKVAYNEQFF	TRBV6-6	TRBJ2-1
CASKRTASSYNEQFF	TRBV5-8	TRBJ2-1
CSVELGALGTGELFF	TRBV29-1	TRBJ2-2
CASSLEGDRPQHF	TRBV5-1	TRBJ1-5
CASSPTVTKSTYEQYF	TRBV28	TRBJ2-7
CSVGRQGLYNEQFF	TRBV29-1	TRBJ2-1
CASSFQVSYSGRNEQFF	TRBV5-4	TRBJ2-1